What follows are 3 T cell receptor beta chains derived from one specimen sequenced in a study of T-cell memory formation after mild COVID-19. In TCRdb, the 5' RACE reads were re-called with MiXCR into one record per CDR3 protein. The table records more than 450,000 distinct CDR3 sequences, approximately 18% of them present only once. Sample: PBMCs or a T cell subset sorted from them (not recorded which). The source is an adult woman who had mild COVID-19 (a few samples of this study predate the infection). Cell type and time point are not known.

This clonotype was counted only a few times. V is TRBV12-3 or TRBV12-4 and J is TRBJ2-7; unclear D gene. CDR3 length: 14 amino acids. Trimming stripped 1 base from V and 0 bases from J, with 7 bases between. CDR3 coding DNA: TGTGCCAGCAGTTTAGACGGGTTCTCCTACGAGCAGTACTTC. It is translated as CASSLDGFSYEQYF.

This chain connects TRBV7-9 to TRBJ2-1; D assignment may be TRBD1 or TRBD2 (5 bases each). This CDR3 contains 17 residues. Germline lookup yields CDR1 SEHNR and CDR2 FQNEAQ (reference sequence). V was cut by 3 bases and J by 5 bases, with 20 bases left in between. The chain's CDR3 is CASSFDSRLLLNNEQFF. CDR3 sequence (DNA): TGTGCCAGCAGCTTCGACAGCCGACTACTTCTAAACAATGAGCAGTTCTTC.

V usage is TRBV7-2 and J usage is TRBJ2-3; TRBD2 agrees at 10 bases. V lost 5 bases, J lost 1 base, and 15 bases stayed unmatched. Germline loops: CDR1 SGHTA, CDR2 FQGNSA. This CDR3 region has 19 residues. Here the CDR3 reads CASSQTPGTSDVGTDTQYF. The CDR3 bases are TGTGCCAGCAGCCAGACTCCCGGGACTAGCGACGTAGGCACAGATACGCAGTATTTT. The whole variable domain, remainder taken from reference TRBV7-2 and TRBJ2-3, is GAGVSQSPSNKVTEKGKDVELRCDPISGHTALYWYRQSLGQGLEFLIYFQGNSAPDKSGLPSDRFSAERTGGSVSTLTIQRTQQEDSAVYLCASSQTPGTSDVGTDTQYFGPGTRLTVL.